The text below deals with one T cell receptor beta chain. Its antigen is not identified. The CDR3 is 15 amino acids. Germline CDR1 reads SGHDT; CDR2 reads YYEEEE. V was clipped by 7 bases and J by 2 bases, with 19 bases between them. The record originates from a study of identical twins. Study observations and caveats: Recombination models fit unrelated individuals' TCR alpha sharing but underestimated twins'.

Via MiXCR, TCRdb re-called the 5' RACE reads, giving one row per CDR3 protein. The sample has some 790,000 distinct CDR3 sequences; roughly 18% are singletons. These same records also appear under a second study, on T cells expressing NK-cell markers. This second study says: Investigators obtained TCR beta repertoires from sorted CD3+CD56+NKG2C+, CD3+CD56+NKG2C- and CD3+CD56-NKG2C+ T cells. Within the sequenced cohort of eight donors, seven exhibited HCMV seropositivity and one was seronegative. Among the experiments, several used an anti-gamma-delta TCR antibody to restrict sorting to alpha-beta TCR T cells.

The chain carries TRBV5-6 and TRBJ2-7, with D tentatively TRBD2 (7 bases). This receptor was obtained from a woman aged 18-29 years in good health. The sample comprised PBMCs. The DNA for the CDR3 is TGTGCCAGCCGGGGGGCTGGCGGGGCGACCTACGAGCAGTACTTC. It translates to CASRGAGGATYEQYF.